Listed below are T cell receptor beta chains from one sample, sequenced in a study of T-cell memory formation after mild COVID-19. TCRdb re-called the 5' RACE reads through MiXCR, storing one row per CDR3 protein. The sample records approximately 250,000 distinct CDR3 sequences, roughly 17% being singletons. Sequenced material: PBMCs or a T cell subset sorted from them (not recorded which). All receptors come from a man aged 18 to 29 who had mild COVID-19 (a few samples of this study predate the infection). Cell type and time point are not known. Each CDR3 is given with its conserved first and last residue. The D gene is left open where the match is weak. The size field is filled for only some rows; it gives once, few, many or a size class.

D gene,J gene,V gene,clone size,CDR3 DNA,CDR3 protein
TRBD2,TRBJ2-3,TRBV11-2,few,TGTGCCAGCAGCTCGTTAGCGGGGGTGGATACGCAGTATTTT,CASSSLAGVDTQYF
NA,TRBJ2-3,TRBV20-1,few,TGCAGTGCTAGAGTTTTGGGGGAAGGCACAGATACGCAGTATTTT,CSARVLGEGTDTQYF
NA,TRBJ2-1,TRBV27,NA,TGTGCCAGCAGTTTAACGGAATACAATGAGCAGTTCTTC,CASSLTEYNEQFF
NA,TRBJ2-1,TRBV7-2,few,TGTGCCAGCAGCTTAGCGGTTAGCGACTCCTACAATGAGCAGTTCTTC,CASSLAVSDSYNEQFF
NA,TRBJ2-1,TRBV4-1,NA,TGCGCCAGCAGCCCTCTCACCGGTCTGTCCTACAATGAGCAGTTCTTC,CASSPLTGLSYNEQFF
NA,TRBJ2-5,TRBV7-2,many,TGTGCCAGCAGCTTAGCTGGGACCCAAGAGACCCAGTACTTC,CASSLAGTQETQYF
NA,TRBJ2-5,TRBV9,few,TGTGCCAGCAGCGTAGTCCCTGGCATGACAGAGACCCAGTACTTC,CASSVVPGMTETQYF
NA,TRBJ1-2,TRBV5-5,few,TGTGCCAGCAGCTTATCGCGGGGGGACGGACCTTCTAACTATGGCTACACCTTC,CASSLSRGDGPSNYGYTF
NA,TRBJ1-2,TRBV5-6,few,TGTGCCAGCAGTTCAGGGGATCTCGGCTACACCTTC,CASSSGDLGYTF
NA,TRBJ1-2,TRBV7-9,few,TGTGCCAGCAGCTTAGTAGGGATCCATGGCTACACCTTC,CASSLVGIHGYTF
NA,TRBJ2-5,TRBV5-1,many,TGCGCCAGCAGCTTAGGACAGAGCGAAGAGACCCAGTACTTC,CASSLGQSEETQYF
NA,TRBJ2-7,TRBV12-3/TRBV12-4,NA,TGTGCCAGCAGTCAACAGGGCTACGAGCAGTACTTC,CASSQQGYEQYF
NA,TRBJ2-5,TRBV3-1,NA,TGTGCCAGCAGCCTGGGGGCGCGGGTTGGGACCCAGTACTTC,CASSLGARVGTQYF
NA,TRBJ1-1,TRBV5-6,NA,TGTGCCAGCAGCCCGGGGGGGGGCTATGCCACTGAAGCTTTCTTT,CASSPGGGYATEAFF
NA,TRBJ2-2,TRBV5-1,NA,TGCGCCAGCAGCTTGGTAGTCTTTTCGAACACCGGGGAGCTGTTTTTT,CASSLVVFSNTGELFF
NA,TRBJ2-1,TRBV7-2,NA,TGTGCCAGCAGCTTCCGAGGGGGAGGATTCAATGAGCAGTTCTTC,CASSFRGGGFNEQFF
NA,TRBJ2-1,TRBV7-7,few,TGTGCTAGCAGCTTAGGTTTCGGGATGGACAATGAGCAGTTCTTC,CASSLGFGMDNEQFF
NA,TRBJ1-6,TRBV3-1,few,TGTGCCAGCAGCCAAGATTGGGGGGGGAGGCCACCCCTCCACTTT,CASSQDWGGRPPLHF
NA,TRBJ2-7,TRBV19,NA,TGTGCCAGTAGTATGGTATCTGGTGTTGAGAGACCCTACGAGCAGTACTTC,CASSMVSGVERPYEQYF
TRBD1,TRBJ2-5,TRBV20-1,NA,TGCAGTGCTGGGACAGGGGGTAGGCAGGAGACCCAGTACTTC,CSAGTGGRQETQYF
NA,TRBJ2-7,TRBV5-1,many,TGCGCCAGCAGCTTGGGGGAACATTCCGGGGAGCAGTACTTC,CASSLGEHSGEQYF
NA,TRBJ2-1,TRBV30,NA,TGTGCCTGGAGTGACCGAGGATACAATGAGCAGTTCTTC,CAWSDRGYNEQFF
TRBD2,TRBJ2-1,TRBV28,many,TGTGCCAGCAGTTTAGGCTTAGCGGGGGGGCCCGATGAGCAGTTCTTC,CASSLGLAGGPDEQFF
NA,TRBJ1-1,TRBV27,NA,TGTGCCAGCATGAGGGGGACCATGAACACTGAAGCTTTCTTT,CASMRGTMNTEAFF
NA,TRBJ1-3,TRBV4-3,few,TGCGCCAGCAGCCAAGATCCCGCAAACTCTGGAAACACCATATATTTT,CASSQDPANSGNTIYF
TRBD2,TRBJ2-2,TRBV11-3,NA,TGTGCCAGCAGCCCGACTAGCGGGGGGCCAGGAGCCGGGGAGCTGTTTTTT,CASSPTSGGPGAGELFF
NA,TRBJ1-6,TRBV4-2,NA,TGTGCCAGCAGCCAAGATAGACTCCCAAATTCACCCCTCCACTTT,CASSQDRLPNSPLHF
NA,TRBJ1-1,TRBV5-1,few,TGCGCCAGCAGCTTGAGGGGTTCAGCGAAGACTGAAGCTTTCTTT,CASSLRGSAKTEAFF
TRBD2,TRBJ2-2,TRBV7-2,NA,TGTGCCAGCAGCTTAGATTTGGCGGGGGGCGGGGAGCTGTTTTTT,CASSLDLAGGGELFF
NA,TRBJ1-1,TRBV10-3,few,TGTGCCATCAGTGGGGGAAATTTGGACACTGAAGCTTTCTTT,CAISGGNLDTEAFF
NA,TRBJ2-2,TRBV29-1,NA,TGCAGCGTTGAACGTCCGAGGGACGGCACCGGGGAGCTGTTTTTT,CSVERPRDGTGELFF
NA,TRBJ1-2,TRBV5-1,many,TGCGCCAGCAGCTTGGGAGGGACTAACTATGGCTACACCTTC,CASSLGGTNYGYTF
NA,TRBJ1-2,TRBV5-1,many,TGCGCCAGCAGCTTCACAGAGGACTATGGCTACACCTTC,CASSFTEDYGYTF
TRBD1,TRBJ1-6,TRBV6-2/TRBV6-3,few,TGTGCCAGCAGACAGGGGTGGAATTCACCCCTCCACTTT,CASRQGWNSPLHF
NA,TRBJ1-1,TRBV28,NA,TGTGCCAGCAGTTTAGGTGGGGGGTTGAACACTGAAGCTTTCTTT,CASSLGGGLNTEAFF
NA,TRBJ2-2,TRBV7-9,NA,TGTGCCAGCAGCGGTTCGAGGGGGTTCACCGGGGAGCTGTTTTTT,CASSGSRGFTGELFF
TRBD1,TRBJ2-7,TRBV3-1,few,TGTGCCACCTCCCCTACGAGTCGGGACAGCTACGAGCAGTACTTC,CATSPTSRDSYEQYF
NA,TRBJ2-5,TRBV4-1,NA,TGCGCCAGCAGCCCGGGCTTGATCGGTATACAAGAGACCCAGTACTTC,CASSPGLIGIQETQYF
NA,TRBJ1-3,TRBV7-2,few,TGTGCCAGCAGCTTAGGGCAGGACGACACCATATATTTT,CASSLGQDDTIYF
NA,TRBJ1-4,TRBV7-2,NA,TGTGCCAGCAGCCCCCGGATCAATGAAAAACTGTTTTTT,CASSPRINEKLFF
NA,TRBJ1-6,TRBV7-8,NA,TGTGCCAGCAGCTTAGGGGGCAGGGTAAAAAATTCACCCCTCCACTTT,CASSLGGRVKNSPLHF
TRBD2,TRBJ2-3,TRBV5-1,NA,TGCGCCAGCAGCTCCTTAGCGGGGGACTCAGATACGCAGTATTTT,CASSSLAGDSDTQYF
NA,TRBJ2-4,TRBV10-3,few,TGTGCCATCAGTGAGTCACCCCGGGGTCGGCCTGGGCGAAACATTCAGTACTTC,CAISESPRGRPGRNIQYF
TRBD1,TRBJ2-6,TRBV5-4,few,TGTGCCAGCAGCTCGACAGGGTCTGGGGCCAACGTCCTGACTTTC,CASSSTGSGANVLTF
TRBD1,TRBJ2-3,TRBV9,many,TGTGCCAGCAGCAAAGAGGGAGAACAGGGGGCTAGCACAGATACGCAGTATTTT,CASSKEGEQGASTDTQYF
NA,TRBJ2-5,TRBV5-1,few,TGCGCCAGCAGCTTCACACTAGGGGTCCAAGAGACCCAGTACTTC,CASSFTLGVQETQYF